This TCR beta chain originates from a study of shared clonotypes between healthy human individuals. For the study at large: The composition of the donors was a couple of women and a few men aged 18 to 49. Regarding the study as a whole: Lower generation probabilities were found for non-shared clonotypes than for those shared by all four donors. Among donors, the sharing of clonotypes was expected to be influenced by sequencing depth.

To note about this clone: What it binds is unknown.

This CDR3 contains 17 residues. Germline CDR1 is LGHNA and CDR2 is YSLEER. Trimming took 0 bases from V and 0 from J; bases not matched to a gene: 6. Sequenced by immunoSEQ multiplex PCR; TCRdb stores in-frame clones only, minus some. The sample shows some 2.1 million clones, roughly 96% of them seen only once. This sequence joins TRBV4-3 and TRBJ2-3; 7 nucleotides match TRBD2. The receptor comes from a man younger than 35 in good health. The sample consisted of naive CD4+ T cells sorted from blood. Noted subset: CD45RA+ positively selected. The CDR3 region is CASSQDLNSGSTDTQYF. CDR3 in DNA: TGCGCCAGCAGCCAAGATTTGAATAGCGGGAGCACAGATACGCAGTATTTT.